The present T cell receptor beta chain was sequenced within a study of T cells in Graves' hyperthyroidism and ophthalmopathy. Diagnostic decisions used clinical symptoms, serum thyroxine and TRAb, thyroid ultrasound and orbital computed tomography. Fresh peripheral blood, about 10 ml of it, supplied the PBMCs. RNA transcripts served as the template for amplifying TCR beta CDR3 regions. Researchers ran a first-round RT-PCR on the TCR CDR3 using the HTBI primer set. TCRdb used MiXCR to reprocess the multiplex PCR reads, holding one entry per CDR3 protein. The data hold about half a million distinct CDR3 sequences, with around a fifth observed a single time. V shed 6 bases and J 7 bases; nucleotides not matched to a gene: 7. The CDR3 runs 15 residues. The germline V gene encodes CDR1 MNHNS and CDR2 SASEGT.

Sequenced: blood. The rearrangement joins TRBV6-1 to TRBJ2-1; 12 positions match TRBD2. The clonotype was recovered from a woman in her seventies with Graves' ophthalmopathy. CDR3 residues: CASRTGLAGWNEQFF. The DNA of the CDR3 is TGTGCCAGCAGAACGGGACTAGCGGGTTGGAATGAGCAGTTCTTC.